The 4 T cell receptor beta chains presented below share a single source sample, sequenced in a study of T cells in Graves' hyperthyroidism and ophthalmopathy. Amplification of TCR beta CDR3 regions used RNA as the template. The study used the HTBI primer set for a first-round RT-PCR of the TCR CDR3. MiXCR, run by TCRdb on the multiplex PCR reads, gives a single entry per CDR3 protein. The sample holds 300,000 to 450,000 distinct CDR3 sequences, roughly 14% seen once. The sequencing sample was made of blood. The source is a woman in her sixties or seventies with Graves' hyperthyroidism.

With respect to this clonotype: This may arise from a read error, as a much more abundant clone is one base away. The chain is built from TRBV30 and TRBJ1-2, with D possibly TRBD1 on 6 matching bases. This CDR3 region has 15 residues. From germline, CDR1 is GTSNPN and CDR2 SVGIG (reference sequence). The V end lost 2 bases, the J end lost 2 bases, and 15 bases lay between the germline ends. The CDR3 region has the DNA TGTGCCTGGAGTCTCCAGGACAGCGTAAACTATGGCTACACCTTC. Protein product: CAWSLQDSVNYGYTF. Looking up the rest from reference TRBV30 and TRBJ1-2 gives the full variable domain: SQTIHQWPATLVQPVGSPLSLECTVEGTSNPNLYWYRQAAGRGLQLLFYSVGIGQISSEVPQNLSASRPQDRQFILSSKKLLLSDSGFYLCAWSLQDSVNYGYTFGSGTRLTVV.

The rearrangement uses TRBV27 and TRBJ2-1, with TRBD2 matching over 12 bases. Germline loops: CDR1 MNHEY, CDR2 SMNVEV (reference sequence). The CDR3 has 14 amino acids. V lost 7 bases and J lost 7; bases outside the gene matches: 5. The CDR3 DNA follows: TGTGCCAGCACTAGCGGGAGGGCCTTGAATGAGCAGTTCTTC. It specifies CASTSGRALNEQFF.

This clonotype was found many times. This chain links TRBV20-1 with TRBJ2-3, with 13 bases fitting TRBD2. Germline CDR1 is DFQATT and CDR2 is SNEGSKA (reference sequence). V lost 6 bases and J lost 4; bases outside the gene matches: 7. The CDR3 totals 15 residues. DNA for the CDR3: TGCAGTGCAGGACTAGCGGGGGACGCCCCAGATACGCAGTATTTT. Translation gives CSAGLAGDAPDTQYF.

The sample holds many counts of this clonotype. V and J are TRBV20-1 and TRBJ1-1; TRBD1 matches 7 bases. This CDR3 has 14 residues. J lost 4 bases, V lost 1 base, and 6 bases had no gene match. CDR1 is DFQATT, CDR2 SNEGSKA, per germline (reference sequence). CDR3 sequence (DNA): TGCAGTGCTAGAGTCAGGGGGTATGTCACTGAAGCTTTCTTT. It encodes CSARVRGYVTEAFF.